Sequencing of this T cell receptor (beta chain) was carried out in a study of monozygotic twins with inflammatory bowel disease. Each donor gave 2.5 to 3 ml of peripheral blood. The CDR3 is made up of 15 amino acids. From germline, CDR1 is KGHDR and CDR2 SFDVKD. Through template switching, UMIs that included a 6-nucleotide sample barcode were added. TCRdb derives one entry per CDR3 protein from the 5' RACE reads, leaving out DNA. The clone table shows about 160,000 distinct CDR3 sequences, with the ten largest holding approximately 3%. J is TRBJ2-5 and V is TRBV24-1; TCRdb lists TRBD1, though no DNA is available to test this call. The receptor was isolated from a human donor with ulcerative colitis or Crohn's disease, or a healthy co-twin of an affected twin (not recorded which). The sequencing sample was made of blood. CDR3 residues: CATSDPRGDKETQYF.